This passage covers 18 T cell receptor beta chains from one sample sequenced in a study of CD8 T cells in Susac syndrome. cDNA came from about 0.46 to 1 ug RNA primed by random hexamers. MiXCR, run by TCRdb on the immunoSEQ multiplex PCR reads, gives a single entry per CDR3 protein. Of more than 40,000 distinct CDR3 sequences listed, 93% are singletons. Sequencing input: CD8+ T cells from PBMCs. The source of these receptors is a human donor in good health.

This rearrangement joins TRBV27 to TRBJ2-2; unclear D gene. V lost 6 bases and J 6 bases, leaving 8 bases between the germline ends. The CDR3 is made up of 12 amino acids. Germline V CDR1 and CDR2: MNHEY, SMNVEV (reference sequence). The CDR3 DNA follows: TGTGCCAGCAGCATAGGCGCCGGGGAGCTGTTTTTT. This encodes CASSIGAGELFF.

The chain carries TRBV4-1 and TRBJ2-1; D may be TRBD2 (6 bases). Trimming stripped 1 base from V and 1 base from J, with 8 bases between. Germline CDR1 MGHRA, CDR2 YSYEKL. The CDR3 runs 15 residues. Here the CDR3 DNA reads TGCGCCAGCAGCCAAGTTAGCGGATCCTACAATGAGCAGTTCTTC. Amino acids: CASSQVSGSYNEQFF.

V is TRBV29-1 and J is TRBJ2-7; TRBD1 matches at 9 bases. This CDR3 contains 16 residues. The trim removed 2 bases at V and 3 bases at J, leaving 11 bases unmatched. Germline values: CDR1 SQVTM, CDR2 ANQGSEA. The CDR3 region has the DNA TGCAGCGTTGAACACTTGGGACAGGGAATTCTCTACGAGCAGTACTTC. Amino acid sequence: CSVEHLGQGILYEQYF.

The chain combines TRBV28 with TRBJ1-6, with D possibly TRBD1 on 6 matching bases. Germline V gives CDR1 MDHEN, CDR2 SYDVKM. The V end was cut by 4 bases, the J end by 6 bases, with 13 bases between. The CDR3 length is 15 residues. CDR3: CASSSAGQTNSPLHF. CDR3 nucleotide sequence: TGTGCCAGCAGTTCCGCAGGACAGACTAATTCACCCCTCCACTTT.

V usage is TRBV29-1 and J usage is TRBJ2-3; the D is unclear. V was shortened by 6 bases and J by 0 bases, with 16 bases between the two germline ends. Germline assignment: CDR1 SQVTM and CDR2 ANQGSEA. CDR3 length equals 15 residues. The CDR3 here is CSVAEPSLSTDTQYF. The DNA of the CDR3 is TGCAGCGTCGCCGAACCATCCTTGAGCACAGATACGCAGTATTTT.

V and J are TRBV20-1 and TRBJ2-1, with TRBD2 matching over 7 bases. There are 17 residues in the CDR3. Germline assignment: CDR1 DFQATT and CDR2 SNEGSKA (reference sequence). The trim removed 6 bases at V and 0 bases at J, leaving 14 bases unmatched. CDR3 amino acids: CSAPRYSGAFSYNEQFF. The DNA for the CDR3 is TGCAGTGCCCCAAGGTACAGCGGGGCGTTCTCCTACAATGAGCAGTTCTTC.

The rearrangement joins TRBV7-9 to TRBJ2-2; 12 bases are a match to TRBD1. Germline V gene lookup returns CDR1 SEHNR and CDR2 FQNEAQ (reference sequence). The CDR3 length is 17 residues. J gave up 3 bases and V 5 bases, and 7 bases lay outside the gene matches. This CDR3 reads CASSGGTGGVDTGELFF. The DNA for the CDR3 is TGTGCCAGCAGCGGAGGGACAGGGGGCGTCGACACCGGGGAGCTGTTTTTT.

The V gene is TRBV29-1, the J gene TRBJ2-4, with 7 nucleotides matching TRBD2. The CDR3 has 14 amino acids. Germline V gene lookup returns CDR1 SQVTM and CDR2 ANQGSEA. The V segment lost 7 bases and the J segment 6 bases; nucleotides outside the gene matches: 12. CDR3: CSAILATLGNIQYF. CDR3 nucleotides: TGCAGCGCCATACTAGCGACCCTTGGAAACATTCAGTACTTC.

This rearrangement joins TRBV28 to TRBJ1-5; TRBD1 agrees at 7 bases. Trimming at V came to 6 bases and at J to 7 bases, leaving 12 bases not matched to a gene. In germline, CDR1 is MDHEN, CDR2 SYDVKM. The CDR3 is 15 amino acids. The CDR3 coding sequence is TGTGCCAGCAGCCCCACCGACAGGGTACGGCAGCCCCAGCATTTT. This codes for CASSPTDRVRQPQHF.

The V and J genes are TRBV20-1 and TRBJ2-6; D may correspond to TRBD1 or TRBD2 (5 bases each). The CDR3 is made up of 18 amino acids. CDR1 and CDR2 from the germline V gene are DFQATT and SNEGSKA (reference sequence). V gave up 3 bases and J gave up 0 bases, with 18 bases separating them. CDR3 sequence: CSARRAVTDRSGANVLTF. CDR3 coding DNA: TGCAGTGCTAGGAGGGCGGTGACAGACCGCTCTGGGGCCAACGTCCTGACTTTC.

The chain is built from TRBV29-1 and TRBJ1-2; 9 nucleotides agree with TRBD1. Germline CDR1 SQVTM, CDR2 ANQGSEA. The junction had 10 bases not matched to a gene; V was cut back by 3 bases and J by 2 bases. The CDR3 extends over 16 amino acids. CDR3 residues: CSVEAQKGQGNYGYTF. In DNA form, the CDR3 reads TGCAGCGTTGAGGCTCAAAAAGGACAGGGGAACTATGGCTACACCTTC.

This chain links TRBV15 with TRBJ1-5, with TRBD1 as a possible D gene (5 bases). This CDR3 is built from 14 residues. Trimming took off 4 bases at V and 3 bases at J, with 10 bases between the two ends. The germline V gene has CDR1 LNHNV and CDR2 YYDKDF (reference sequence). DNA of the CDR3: TGTGCCACCAGCATCAGACAGCCCAATCAGCCCCAGCATTTT. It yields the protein CATSIRQPNQPQHF.

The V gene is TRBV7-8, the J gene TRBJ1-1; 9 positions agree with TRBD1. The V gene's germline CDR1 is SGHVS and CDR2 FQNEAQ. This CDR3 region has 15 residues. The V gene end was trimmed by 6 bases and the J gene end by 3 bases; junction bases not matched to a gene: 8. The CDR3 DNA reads TGTGCCAGCAGTTCTAAACAGGGGGCATACACTGAAGCTTTCTTT. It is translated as CASSSKQGAYTEAFF.

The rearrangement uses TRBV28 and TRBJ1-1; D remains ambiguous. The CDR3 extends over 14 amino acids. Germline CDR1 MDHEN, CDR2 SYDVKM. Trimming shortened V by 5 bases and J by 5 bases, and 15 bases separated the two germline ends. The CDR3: CASSPGGMGTEAFF. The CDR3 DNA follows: TGTGCCAGCAGTCCCGGCGGGATGGGAACTGAAGCTTTCTTT.

The CDR3 loop is CASSLGDMGNQPQHF. The DNA for the CDR3 is TGTGCCAGCAGCTTAGGGGATATGGGCAATCAGCCCCAGCATTTT. The chain carries TRBV7-9 and TRBJ1-5; no clear D. The CDR3 consists of 15 residues. Germline CDR1 is SEHNR and CDR2 is FQNEAQ (reference sequence). The germline V and J ends were trimmed by 1 base and 2 bases, with 9 bases remaining between them.

The CDR3: CSVENPPLAGEGDTQYF. In DNA, the CDR3 is TGCAGCGTTGAAAACCCTCCACTAGCGGGAGAGGGAGATACGCAGTATTTT. The gene calls are TRBV29-1 and TRBJ2-3, with TRBD2 identical over 11 bases. With V trimmed by 2 bases and J by 5 bases, 12 bases remained unmatched. The germline V gene has CDR1 SQVTM and CDR2 ANQGSEA. The CDR3 runs 17 residues.

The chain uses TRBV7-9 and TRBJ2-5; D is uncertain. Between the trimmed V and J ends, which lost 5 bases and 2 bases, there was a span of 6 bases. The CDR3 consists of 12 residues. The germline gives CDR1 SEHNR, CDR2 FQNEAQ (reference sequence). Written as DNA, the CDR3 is TGTGCCAGCAGCCCGATGCAAGAGACCCAGTACTTC. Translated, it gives CASSPMQETQYF.

CDR3 bases: TGTGCCAGCAGCTTCTCCGCGCAAAGTGGGTACGAGCAGTACTTC. It codes for CASSFSAQSGYEQYF. The chain couples TRBV11-1 to TRBJ2-7, with D uncertain. V was pared by 3 bases and J by 4 bases, with 16 bases between. Germline CDR1 SGHAT, CDR2 FQDESV (reference sequence). The CDR3 runs 15 residues.